The 27 T cell receptor beta chains reported below all come from one sample, sequenced in a study of blood T cell repertoires in COVID-19 (dated by TCRdb to the early 2020s). Library preparation used the immunoSEQ multiplex PCR assay. TCRdb carries this immuneACCESS record with in-frame sequences only. Its versions omit some clonotypes, under half of them owing to an unresolved V gene in the studies checked, with the rest unexplained. This sample has approximately 260,000 clones in its table, and around nine tenths of those were observed once. The top ten clonotypes cover 1.9% of the sample. Sample: PBMCs or T cells enriched from blood (not recorded which). The receptor set was obtained from a woman younger than 30 who had recovered from COVID-19.

V is TRBV19 and J is TRBJ2-7; the D gene is possibly TRBD2 (6 bases). V lost 7 bases and J 3 bases, leaving 16 bases between the germline ends. Germline assignment: CDR1 LNHDA and CDR2 SQIVND (reference sequence). The CDR3 length is 14 residues. This CDR3 reads CASKAGPLFYEQYF. The CDR3 DNA is TGTGCCAGTAAGGCGGGACCGCTTTTCTACGAGCAGTACTTC.

The chain links TRBV27 to TRBJ2-7, with 8 bases fitting TRBD2. After removal of 5 bases from V and 3 bases from J, the junction contained 6 bases not matched to a gene. Germline CDR1 MNHEY, CDR2 SMNVEV (reference sequence). This CDR3 is built from 14 residues. The CDR3 bases are TGTGCCAGCAGTCCACTAGCGGATCACTACGAGCAGTACTTC. Amino acid sequence: CASSPLADHYEQYF.

The chain has TRBV11-3 and TRBJ1-2; 7 bases agree with TRBD1. V gave up 5 bases and J gave up 2 bases; unmatched junction bases: 8. Germline-derived CDR1 and CDR2 are SGHNT and YENEEA. This CDR3 region has 15 residues. CDR3 DNA sequence: TGTGCCAGCAGCCAGCGGACAGGCCGAAACTATGGCTACACCTTC. Its protein is CASSQRTGRNYGYTF.

This rearrangement joins TRBV4-1 to TRBJ2-5; 7 bases agree with TRBD2. Per germline, CDR1 MGHRA and CDR2 YSYEKL. The V and J ends lost 1 base and 5 bases, in that order; junction bases with no gene match: 7. The CDR3 extends over 15 amino acids. CDR3 coding DNA: TGCGCCAGCAGCCAAGGGCTAGCGGCGCGGGAGACCCAGTACTTC. The encoded protein is CASSQGLAARETQYF.

This clone was counted a few times. CDR3 DNA sequence: TGTGCCAGTAGTAGCCCCGACAGGGGAGTCACTAATGAAAAACTGTTTTTT. Its translation: CASSSPDRGVTNEKLFF. The chain links TRBV19 to TRBJ1-4; 8 bases are shared with TRBD1. This CDR3 region has 17 residues. Germline CDR1 is LNHDA and CDR2 is SQIVND (reference sequence). The V and J ends lost 4 bases and 2 bases, in that order; junction bases with no gene match: 9.

Remarks on this clone: In the same sample, other DNA sequences code for this CDR3. V is TRBV18 and J is TRBJ2-3; D gene uncertain. Germline assignment: CDR1 KGHSH and CDR2 LQKENI. The V and J ends lost 2 bases and 1 base respectively, with 7 bases between them. The CDR3 loop spans 14 amino acids. The CDR3 sequence: CASSPSSGTDTQYF. CDR3 nucleotide sequence: TGTGCCAGCTCACCATCGAGCGGCACAGATACGCAGTATTTT.

The chain has TRBV2 and TRBJ2-2, with D possibly matching TRBD1 (6 bases). Germline loops: CDR1 SNHLY, CDR2 FYNNEI. This CDR3 comprises 13 residues. V lost 8 bases and J 7 bases, leaving 14 bases between the germline ends. CDR3 in DNA: TGTGCCAGCCTTCCAGGGGTGATCGGGGAGCTGTTTTTT. Translated: CASLPGVIGELFF.

The chain is built from TRBV2 and TRBJ2-1; 8 bases fit TRBD2. Per germline, CDR1 SNHLY and CDR2 FYNNEI. Unmatched junction bases numbered 7, after V lost 0 bases and J lost 9 bases. This CDR3 region has 15 residues. The CDR3 DNA reads TGTGCCAGCAGTGAAGCCAGCGGGAGAGGAGGTGAGCAGTTCTTC. Translated: CASSEASGRGGEQFF.

V and J are TRBV11-3 and TRBJ2-7, with TRBD1 identical over 8 bases. The CDR3 contains 15 residues. The trim removed 5 bases at V and 4 bases at J, leaving 10 bases unmatched. CDR1 and CDR2 from the germline V gene are SGHNT and YENEEA. The CDR3 protein is CASSPWTGPVYEQYF. The DNA of the CDR3 is TGTGCCAGCAGCCCCTGGACAGGGCCCGTTTACGAGCAGTACTTC. Full variable domain (missing parts from reference TRBV11-3 and TRBJ2-7): EAGVVQSPRYKIIEKKQPVAFWCNPISGHNTLYWYLQNLGQGPELLIRYENEEAVDDSQLPKDRFSAERLKGVDSTLKIQPAELGDSAVYLCASSPWTGPVYEQYFGPGTRLTVT.

The chain combines TRBV28 with TRBJ1-6, with 8 bases identical to TRBD1. The V segment lost 3 bases and the J segment 10 bases; nucleotides outside the gene matches: 5. Germline V CDR1 and CDR2: MDHEN, SYDVKM. CDR3 length equals 14 residues. In nucleotides, the CDR3 is TGTGCCAGCAGTTTCCAGGACAGGGACTCACCCCTCCACTTT. Translating it yields CASSFQDRDSPLHF.

Points on this clone: A much larger clone sits a single nucleotide away, making a read error possible. The gene calls are TRBV11-3 and TRBJ2-2; 7 bases align to TRBD2. The CDR3 contains 15 residues. CDR1 and CDR2 (germline): SGHNT, YENEEA. V lost 5 bases, J lost 0 bases, and 3 bases stayed unmatched. CDR3 loop: CASSPGGSNTGELFF. The DNA of the CDR3 is TGTGCCAGCAGCCCCGGGGGGTCGAACACCGGGGAGCTGTTTTTT.

This clone has only one observation. The chain couples TRBV27 to TRBJ2-1; 13 nucleotides match TRBD2. This CDR3 has 15 residues. Looked up from germline, CDR1 is MNHEY and CDR2 is SMNVEV (reference sequence). The V and J ends lost 8 bases and 6 bases, in that order; junction bases with no gene match: 7. The CDR3 DNA sequence: TGTGCCAGCGGCAAACTAGCGGGAGGGTCCAATGAGCAGTTCTTC. Translated, it gives CASGKLAGGSNEQFF.

Here the CDR3 DNA reads TGTGCCAGCAGTGTTGGGGTTGCCGGAGGGACGCAGTATTTT. Amino acids: CASSVGVAGGTQYF. The chain uses TRBV11-1 and TRBJ2-3; a weak D match, TRBD2 (6 bases). This CDR3 spans 14 amino acids. Germline V gene lookup returns CDR1 SGHAT and CDR2 FQDESV (reference sequence). V lost 6 bases to trimming and J lost 9 bases, with 19 bases between them. Filled out from reference TRBV11-1 and TRBJ2-3, the complete variable domain reads EAEVAQSPRYKITEKSQAVAFWCDPISGHATLYWYRQILGQGPELLVQFQDESVVDDSQLPKDRFSAERLKGVDSTLKIQPAELGDSAMYLCASSVGVAGGTQYFGPGTRLTVL.

The rearrangement uses TRBV19 and TRBJ1-4; 7 bases map to TRBD1. Germline CDR1 is LNHDA and CDR2 is SQIVND (reference sequence). This CDR3 has 15 residues. J lost 8 bases, V lost 6 bases, and 12 bases had no gene match. This chain's CDR3 is CASSPSTGVAEKLFF. DNA of the CDR3: TGTGCCAGTAGCCCCTCCACAGGGGTTGCGGAAAAACTGTTTTTT.

The chain uses TRBV29-1 and TRBJ1-2, with 10 bases fitting TRBD1. Germline loops: CDR1 SQVTM, CDR2 ANQGSEA. Trimming took 3 bases from V and 4 from J; bases not matched to a gene: 11. The CDR3 contains 16 residues. The CDR3 region has the DNA TGCAGCGTTGAGATCCCGGGACAGGGGACGATCTATGGCTACACCTTC. Residues: CSVEIPGQGTIYGYTF.

The V call is TRBV4-1, the J call TRBJ2-7; D might be TRBD2 (6 bases). CDR1 is MGHRA, CDR2 YSYEKL, per germline. Trimming left V 0 bases short and J 3 bases short, with 15 bases between. The CDR3 has 16 residues. The CDR3 coding sequence is TGCGCCAGCAGCCAAGAGGCATCCGCGCGGGGCTACGAGCAGTACTTC. It encodes CASSQEASARGYEQYF.

The chain carries TRBV28 and TRBJ2-7; TRBD2 matches at 7 bases. Unmatched junction bases numbered 11, after V lost 7 bases and J lost 2 bases. The germline V gene encodes CDR1 MDHEN and CDR2 SYDVKM. CDR3 size: 15 residues. The CDR3 DNA is TGTGCCAGCACCCCCTTAGCGGGTGGTACCTACGAGCAGTACTTC. It encodes CASTPLAGGTYEQYF.

The gene calls are TRBV5-1 and TRBJ2-1; no definite D call. The CDR3 covers 15 residues. The V end was cut by 0 bases, the J end by 0 bases, with 7 bases between. CDR1 and CDR2 from the germline V gene are SGHRS and YFSETQ. The CDR3 is CASSLAVSSYNEQFF. The CDR3 DNA reads as TGCGCCAGCAGCTTGGCGGTAAGCTCCTACAATGAGCAGTTCTTC.

The J gene is TRBJ2-2, the V gene TRBV28; TRBD1 matches 12 bases. V shed 4 bases, J shed 7 bases, and the junction held 7 bases outside the gene matches. Germline CDR1 MDHEN, CDR2 SYDVKM. The CDR3 is 16 amino acids. The CDR3 loop is CASSSGTGGVGGELFF. The DNA of the CDR3 is TGTGCCAGCAGTTCCGGGACAGGGGGCGTGGGCGGGGAGCTGTTTTTT.

V gene TRBV4-1 combines with J gene TRBJ1-6; D may be TRBD1 (5 bases). The V gene's germline CDR1 is MGHRA and CDR2 YSYEKL. Trimming left V 2 bases short and J 5 bases short, with 10 bases between. This CDR3 spans 15 amino acids. This CDR3 reads CASSQPDMDNSPLHF. CDR3 DNA sequence: TGCGCCAGCAGCCAACCGGACATGGATAATTCACCCCTCCACTTT.

This sequence joins TRBV3-1 (or the pseudogene TRBV3-2) and TRBJ2-7; weak D call: TRBD2 (6 bases). The CDR3 is 14 residues long. V dropped 1 base and J dropped 7 bases, with 14 bases sitting between them. Germline CDR1 reads LGHDT; CDR2 reads YNNKEL (reference sequence). In nucleotides, the CDR3 is TGTGCCAGCAGCCAAGCGAACAGTGCGGGGGAGCAGTACTTC. As protein: CASSQANSAGEQYF.

The chain has TRBV10-3 and TRBJ2-1, with TRBD2 matching 11 bases. This CDR3 spans 18 amino acids. V dropped 10 bases and J dropped 0; count of bases not matched to a gene: 14. Germline V lookup: CDR1 ENHRY, CDR2 SYGVKD. Written as DNA, the CDR3 is TGTGCCACCGGTGGACTAGCGGGCCCGAAGAGCTCCTACAATGAGCAGTTCTTC. Protein sequence: CATGGLAGPKSSYNEQFF.

This clone was recorded only once. V and J are TRBV9 and TRBJ2-1, with a possible D match to TRBD2 (6 bases). Trimming stripped 1 base from V and 12 bases from J, with 11 bases between. The CDR3 runs to 12 residues. Looked up from germline, CDR1 is SGDLS and CDR2 is YYNGEE. The CDR3 region is CASSVPRGTQFF. The CDR3, as DNA: TGTGCCAGCAGCGTACCACGCGGGACGCAGTTCTTC.

This clone was seen a single time. V gene TRBV15 combines with J gene TRBJ2-7; 9 bases fit TRBD1. J gave up 4 bases and V 1 base, and 5 bases lay outside the gene matches. The CDR3 has 15 amino acids. Germline CDR1 and CDR2: LNHNV and YYDKDF (reference sequence). Written as DNA, the CDR3 is TGTGCCACCAGCAGAGGGACAGGGGAAACTTACGAGCAGTACTTC. This gives the protein CATSRGTGETYEQYF.

The chain links TRBV5-1 to TRBJ2-5; a weak D match, TRBD2 (6 bases). The germline V gene has CDR1 SGHRS and CDR2 YFSETQ. The CDR3 runs 17 residues. The V end was cut by 0 bases, the J end by 0 bases, with 15 bases between. The CDR3 DNA follows: TGCGCCAGCAGCTTGGCCTCGGCGGGAAGGTACCAAGAGACCCAGTACTTC. Translation: CASSLASAGRYQETQYF.

This rearrangement joins TRBV7-2 to TRBJ1-2; weak D call: TRBD1 (5 bases). The length of the CDR3 is 18 residues. CDR1 is SGHTA, CDR2 FQGNSA, per germline. V lost 0 bases and J 5 bases, leaving 22 bases between the germline ends. CDR3: CASSLARRQNPSGYGYTF. As DNA, the CDR3 is TGTGCCAGCAGCTTAGCCCGGAGACAGAATCCCTCAGGGTATGGCTACACCTTC.

J is TRBJ2-1 and V is TRBV7-9; TRBD2 agrees at 7 bases. Trimming took 5 bases from V and 8 from J; bases not matched to a gene: 3. The germline V gene has CDR1 SEHNR and CDR2 FQNEAQ (reference sequence). The CDR3 runs 12 residues. CDR3 amino acids: CASSNGGYEQFF. The CDR3 nucleotides are TGTGCCAGCAGCAACGGGGGGTATGAGCAGTTCTTC.